The TCR beta chain described here comes from a study of T cells in Graves' hyperthyroidism and ophthalmopathy. The source material, RNA transcripts, was used to amplify TCR beta CDR3 regions. Carried out on the TCR CDR3, a first-round RT-PCR used the HTBI primer set. TCRdb reprocessed the multiplex PCR reads with MiXCR, giving one entry per CDR3 protein. The table has fewer than 650,000 distinct CDR3 sequences, approximately 48% seen once; the top ten hold about 45%. Study findings and constraints: The blood repertoire included most of the expanded thyroid clonotypes above 0.001.

Researchers barred patients who had uncontrolled infection, other autoimmune disease, pregnancy or lactation. Together with thyroid ultrasound, orbital computed tomography, serum thyroxine and TRAb, clinical symptoms were used for diagnoses. Germline-derived CDR1 and CDR2 are SGHDT and YYEEEE. Trimming at V came to 0 bases and at J to 4 bases, leaving 6 bases not matched to a gene. The CDR3 runs 16 residues. This clonotype was seen only a few times. Its antigen remains unknown. The chain carries TRBV5-6 and TRBJ2-7; TRBD1 aligns across 11 bases. The sequenced sample was peripheral blood or thyroid tissue (not recorded which). This sequence originates from an adult woman with Graves' disease, either hyperthyroidism or ophthalmopathy (not recorded which). This CDR3 reads CASSLVRDRGSYEQYF. The CDR3 DNA reads as TGTGCCAGCAGCTTGGTTCGGGACAGGGGGTCTTACGAGCAGTACTTC.